This T cell receptor beta chain was sequenced in a study of blood T cell repertoires in COVID-19. The CDR3 has 15 amino acids. Trimming shortened V by 3 bases and J by 1 base, and 11 bases separated the two germline ends. The germline CDR1 and CDR2 sequences are SGHRS and YFSETQ. Some clones are missing from TCRdb's copy, which holds only in-frame ones; the method was immunoSEQ multiplex PCR. The sample holds about 190,000 clones, 65% to 80% seen once. Sequencing input: peripheral blood. This chain joins TRBV5-1 and TRBJ1-5, with a possible D match to TRBD1 (5 bases). This TCR was sampled from a woman in her 50s with acute or convalescent COVID-19. CDR3 nucleotide sequence: TGCGCCAGCAGCTCGGAGGGGTCCAGCAATCAGCCCCAGCATTTT. This encodes CASSSEGSSNQPQHF.